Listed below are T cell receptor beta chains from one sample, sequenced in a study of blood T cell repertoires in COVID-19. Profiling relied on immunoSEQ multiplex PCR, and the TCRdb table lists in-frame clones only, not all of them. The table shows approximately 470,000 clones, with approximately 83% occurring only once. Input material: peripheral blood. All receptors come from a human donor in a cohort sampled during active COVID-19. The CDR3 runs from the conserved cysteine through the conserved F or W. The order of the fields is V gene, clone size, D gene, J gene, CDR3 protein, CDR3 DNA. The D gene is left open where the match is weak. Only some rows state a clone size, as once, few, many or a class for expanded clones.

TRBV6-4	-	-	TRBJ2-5	CASSMYSLTEETQYF	TGTGCCAGCAGTATGTATAGTTTGACAGAAGAGACCCAGTACTTC
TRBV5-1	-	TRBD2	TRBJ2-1	CASSFQAGDSNEQFF	TGCGCCAGCAGCTTTCAAGCGGGAGATTCGAATGAGCAGTTCTTC
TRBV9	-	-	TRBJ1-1	CASSPRPGGRGTEAFF	TGTGCCAGCAGCCCTCGACCCGGGGGACGGGGCACTGAAGCTTTCTTT
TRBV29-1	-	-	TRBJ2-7	CSVVVGAGRNEQYF	TGCAGCGTTGTGGTCGGGGCAGGGAGGAACGAGCAGTACTTC
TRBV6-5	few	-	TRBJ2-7	CASRNRFTGEQYF	TGTGCCAGCAGAAACAGGTTTACAGGCGAGCAGTACTTC
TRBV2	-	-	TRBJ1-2	CASSYSRQEGYTF	TGTGCCAGCAGTTACTCTCGACAGGAAGGCTACACCTTC
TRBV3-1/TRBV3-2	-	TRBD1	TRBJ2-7	CASSTYRGSYEQYF	TGTGCCAGCAGCACGTACAGGGGTTCCTACGAGCAGTACTTC
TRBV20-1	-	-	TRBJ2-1	CSASSPAAGFYNEQFF	TGCAGTGCTAGTTCTCCCGCCGCGGGTTTCTACAATGAGCAGTTCTTC
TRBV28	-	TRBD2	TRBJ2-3	CASTLRSSGTDTQYF	TGTGCCAGCACCCTTAGAAGTAGCGGGACAGATACGCAGTATTTT
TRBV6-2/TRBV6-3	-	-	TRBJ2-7	CASSLRRQRSYEQYF	TGTGCCAGCAGCCTCCGGAGACAGAGATCCTACGAGCAGTACTTC
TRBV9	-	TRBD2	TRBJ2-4	CASSEDGTSGIVIQYF	TGTGCCAGCAGCGAAGACGGGACTAGCGGGATTGTCATTCAGTACTTC
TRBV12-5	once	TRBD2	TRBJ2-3	CASGRRLASQTDTQYF	TGTGCTAGTGGCCGCCGACTAGCTTCGCAGACAGATACGCAGTATTTT
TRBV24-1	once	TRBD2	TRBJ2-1	CATSGSNPGLAPYNEQFF	TGTGCCACCAGTGGCTCTAACCCGGGACTAGCGCCCTACAATGAGCAGTTCTTC
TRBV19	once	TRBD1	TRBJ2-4	CATGDRGFAKNIQYF	TGTGCCACCGGGGACAGGGGGTTTGCCAAAAACATTCAGTACTTC
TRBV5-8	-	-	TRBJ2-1	CASSSEGWAEQFF	TGTGCCAGCAGCTCGGAGGGGTGGGCCGAGCAGTTCTTC
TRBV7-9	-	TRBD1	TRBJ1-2	CASSEQGPQSYGYTF	TGTGCCAGCAGCGAACAGGGGCCCCAATCCTATGGCTACACCTTC
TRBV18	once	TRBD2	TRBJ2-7	CASSPGSGGYEQYF	TGTGCCAGCTCCCCGGGTAGCGGGGGCTACGAGCAGTACTTC
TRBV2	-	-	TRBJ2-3	CASSELIPTDTQYF	TGTGCCAGCAGTGAACTAATACCCACAGATACGCAGTATTTT
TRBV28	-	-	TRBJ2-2	CASSLKPAGELFF	TGTGCCAGCAGTCTCAAACCGGCCGGGGAGCTGTTTTTT
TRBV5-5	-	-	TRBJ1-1	CASSFAGGALGTEAFF	TGTGCCAGCAGTTTCGCGGGAGGGGCTTTGGGCACTGAAGCTTTCTTT
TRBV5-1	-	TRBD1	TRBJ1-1	CASSLGDRGTEAFF	TGCGCCAGCAGCTTGGGGGACAGGGGTACTGAAGCTTTCTTT
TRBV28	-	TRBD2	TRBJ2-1	CASHVAGSSYNEQFF	TGTGCCAGCCACGTAGCGGGAAGCTCCTACAATGAGCAGTTCTTC
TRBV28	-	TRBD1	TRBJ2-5	CASSLGQASQETQYF	TGTGCCAGCAGTTTAGGACAGGCAAGCCAAGAGACCCAGTACTTC
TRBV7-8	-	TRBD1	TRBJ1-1	CASSRTGLNTEAFF	TGTGCCAGCAGCCGGACAGGGTTGAACACTGAAGCTTTCTTT
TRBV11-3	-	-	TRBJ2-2	CASSLDQRDTGELFF	TGTGCCAGCAGCTTAGATCAACGCGACACCGGGGAGCTGTTTTTT
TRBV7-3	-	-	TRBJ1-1	CASSLPGGGRTSF	TGTGCCAGCAGCTTACCCGGGGGTGGCCGCACTTCCTTT
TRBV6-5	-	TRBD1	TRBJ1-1	CASSRGQGGTEAFF	TGTGCCAGCAGTAGAGGACAGGGAGGGACTGAAGCTTTCTTT
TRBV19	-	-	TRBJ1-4	CASSAGTVNEKLFF	TGTGCCAGTAGTGCCGGGACTGTTAATGAAAAACTGTTTTTT
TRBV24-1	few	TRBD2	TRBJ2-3	CATSDSGTSGPTDTQYF	TGTGCCACCAGTGATTCCGGGACTAGCGGGCCCACAGATACGCAGTATTTT
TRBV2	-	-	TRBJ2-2	CASSDGRAFTGELFF	TGTGCCAGCAGTGATGGCAGGGCCTTCACCGGGGAGCTGTTTTTT
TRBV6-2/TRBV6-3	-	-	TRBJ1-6	CASSPTGTGSSYNSPLHF	TGTGCCAGCAGCCCCACGGGAACAGGGAGCTCCTATAATTCACCCCTCCACTTT
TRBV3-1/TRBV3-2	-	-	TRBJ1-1	CASSQGTATEAFF	TGTGCCAGCAGCCAAGGGACAGCCACTGAAGCTTTCTTT
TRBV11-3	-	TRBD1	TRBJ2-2	CASSSPRQGAYTGELFF	TGTGCCAGCAGCTCCCCCCGACAGGGGGCTTACACCGGGGAGCTGTTTTTT
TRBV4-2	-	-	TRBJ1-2	CASSPQGFYGYTF	TGTGCCAGCAGCCCCCAGGGGTTCTATGGCTACACCTTC
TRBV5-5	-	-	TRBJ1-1	CASSLGQANTEAFF	TGTGCCAGCAGCTTGGGACAGGCGAACACTGAAGCTTTCTTT
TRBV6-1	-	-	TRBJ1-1	CASSEFETEAFF	TGTGCCAGCAGTGAATTTGAGACTGAAGCTTTCTTT
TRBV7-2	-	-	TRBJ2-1	CASSSGGAGFNEQFF	TGTGCCAGCAGCTCGGGTGGGGCGGGATTCAATGAGCAGTTCTTC
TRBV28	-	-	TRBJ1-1	CASSLRAGTIFAYEAFF	TGTGCCAGCAGTTTAAGGGCAGGGACAATATTCGCATATGAAGCTTTCTTT
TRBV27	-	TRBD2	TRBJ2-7	CASSDSSGSNHEQYF	TGTGCCAGCAGTGACTCTAGCGGGAGTAACCACGAGCAGTACTTC
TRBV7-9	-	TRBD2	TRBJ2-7	CASSYPPGGGRTSYEQYF	TGTGCCAGCAGCTACCCTCCCGGGGGCGGGAGGACCTCCTACGAGCAGTACTTC
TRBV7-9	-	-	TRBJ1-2	CASSLVLDGGYTF	TGTGCCAGCAGCTTAGTTCTCGACGGGGGCTACACCTTC
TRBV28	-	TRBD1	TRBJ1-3	CASTTGAGNTIYF	TGTGCCAGCACTACAGGGGCTGGAAACACCATATATTTT
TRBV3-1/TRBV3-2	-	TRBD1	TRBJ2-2	CASSRNRGTGELFF	TGTGCCAGCAGCCGTAACAGGGGTACCGGGGAGCTGTTTTTT
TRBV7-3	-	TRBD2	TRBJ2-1	CASSSTSGRSTYNEQFF	TGTGCCAGCAGCTCGACTAGCGGGAGGTCGACCTACAATGAGCAGTTCTTC
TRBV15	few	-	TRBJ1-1	CATSRDRGWVARNTEAFF	TGTGCCACCAGCAGAGATAGGGGATGGGTCGCGCGGAACACTGAAGCTTTCTTT
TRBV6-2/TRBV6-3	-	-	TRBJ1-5	CASSYGQINQPQHF	TGTGCCAGCAGTTATGGGCAAATCAATCAGCCCCAGCATTTT
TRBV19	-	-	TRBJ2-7	CASSIRLSSYEQYF	TGTGCCAGTAGTATAAGACTGAGCTCCTACGAGCAGTACTTC
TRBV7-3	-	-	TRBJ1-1	CASSSNGGLDTEAFF	TGTGCCAGCAGCTCAAATGGGGGGTTGGATACTGAAGCTTTCTTT
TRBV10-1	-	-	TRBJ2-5	CASSDKETQYF	TGCGCCAGCAGTGACAAAGAGACCCAGTACTTC
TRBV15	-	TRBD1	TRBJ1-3	CATSRDFRRTGYLAGNTIYF	TGTGCCACCAGCAGAGATTTCCGGAGGACAGGGTACTTAGCTGGAAACACCATATATTTT
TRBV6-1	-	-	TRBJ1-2	CASSENRNYGYTF	TGTGCCAGCAGTGAAAACAGAAACTATGGCTACACCTTC
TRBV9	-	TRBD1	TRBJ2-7	CASSVGGQGRGDEQYF	TGTGCCAGCAGCGTAGGGGGACAGGGACGCGGCGACGAGCAGTACTTC
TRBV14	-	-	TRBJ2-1	CASSQEILGISSYNEQFF	TGTGCCAGCAGCCAAGAGATCCTAGGAATTAGCTCCTACAATGAGCAGTTCTTC
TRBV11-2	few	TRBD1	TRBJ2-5	CASSPQGQEPQETQYF	TGTGCCAGCAGCCCACAGGGACAGGAGCCACAAGAGACCCAGTACTTC
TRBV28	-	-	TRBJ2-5	CASSLGQPQETQYF	TGTGCCAGCAGTTTAGGGCAGCCCCAAGAGACCCAGTACTTC